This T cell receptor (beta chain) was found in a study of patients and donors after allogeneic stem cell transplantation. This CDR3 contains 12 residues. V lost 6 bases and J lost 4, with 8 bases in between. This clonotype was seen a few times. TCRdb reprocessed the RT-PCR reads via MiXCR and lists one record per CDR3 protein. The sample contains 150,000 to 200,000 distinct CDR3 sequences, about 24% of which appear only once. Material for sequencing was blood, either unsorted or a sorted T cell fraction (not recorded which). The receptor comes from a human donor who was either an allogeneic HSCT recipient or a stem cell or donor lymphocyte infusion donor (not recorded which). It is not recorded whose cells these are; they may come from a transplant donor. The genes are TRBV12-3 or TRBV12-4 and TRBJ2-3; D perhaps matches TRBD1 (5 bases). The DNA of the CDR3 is TGTGCCAGCAGCTGGGGCGCAGATACGCAGTATTTT. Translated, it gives CASSWGADTQYF.